This TCR beta chain was captured in a study of T-cell memory formation after mild COVID-19. In regard to this clonotype: Its antigen is unidentified.

Study-wide points: Clones that contracted clustered mainly in CM and EM if CD4+ and in EMRA if CD8+. That cross-reactive memory joined was suggested by some responding clones appearing in pre-infection memory. Clones that shrank (day 15 to 85) were balanced CD4/CD8, whereas later expanders leaned CD4+.

TCR alpha and TCR beta cDNA libraries with sample barcodes and UMIs came from 5'RACE using constant-segment primers. TCRdb fed the 5' RACE reads into MiXCR, producing one record per CDR3 protein. The sample holds 65,000 to 95,000 distinct CDR3 sequences, 13% seen once. The source material was PBMCs or a T cell subset sorted from them (not recorded which). The clonotype was recovered from a man younger than 35 who had mild COVID-19 (a few samples of this study predate the infection). Cell type and time point are not known.

CDR3 sequence: CASSETGFEQFF. The DNA for the CDR3 is TGTGCCAGCAGCGAAACAGGGTTTGAGCAGTTCTTC. V gene TRBV11-2 combines with J gene TRBJ2-1; tentatively, D is TRBD1 (6 bases). The V end was cut by 5 bases, the J end by 9 bases, with 11 bases between. The CDR3 is made up of 12 amino acids. The germline gives CDR1 SGHAT, CDR2 FQNNGV.